The TCR beta chain described here comes from a study of a mutant IDH1 vaccine in newly diagnosed glioma. Study context: Sex distribution of treated patients was approximately 62% male and roughly 38% female; mean age was around 40 years. Most had both radiotherapy and temozolomide beforehand; others had only one.

CDR1 is LNHNV, CDR2 YYDKDF, per germline (reference sequence). This CDR3 contains 14 residues. V was trimmed by 2 bases and J by 6 bases, leaving 11 bases between them. Time point here: week 5, during vaccination. Topical imiquimod accompanied each vaccine dose, which consisted of 300 ug of mutant IDH1 20-mer peptide. Tumors from donors were new WHO grade 3 or 4 IDH1-mutant astrocytomas with ATRX loss. Measured with immunoSEQ multiplex PCR; TCRdb has only the in-frame clones, and not every one. The sample contains roughly 51,000 clones, 70% to 85% of which appear only once. Details on this clone: Antigen: not known.

This chain uses TRBV15 with TRBJ1-5; D ambiguous. This sample comprised PBMCs, obtained from a glioma patient whose treatment included an IDH1 peptide vaccine. The TCR comes from a woman younger than 35 with glioma. Some clones in this sample may be carry-over from other donors' samples. The CDR3 protein is CATSRSGSPQPQHF. CDR3 nucleotide sequence: TGTGCCACCAGCAGAAGTGGGTCCCCTCAGCCCCAGCATTTT.